What follows is one T cell receptor (beta chain) and its context. Antigen specificity is unknown. TCRdb's table, derived via immunoSEQ multiplex PCR, lists solely in-frame clones and lacks some. The data show about 120,000 clones, with over 85% seen just once and 4.4% held by the top ten. The CDR3 covers 13 residues. The germline gives CDR1 MNHEY, CDR2 SVGAGI. V was pared by 7 bases and J by 1 base, with 8 bases between. The entry originates in a study of T cell responses to AZD1222 COVID-19 vaccine. About the research overall: Timing groups of about 4 and about 12 weeks for second doses were pooled. Whole-study results and caveats: When two AZD1222 doses had been given, Spike-specific TCR breadth and depth rose. White British people made up most donors, females outnumbered males, and clonal diversity was possibly underestimated.

Here the sequenced sample was peripheral blood, taken on day 0 of AZD1222 vaccination. The clonotype was recovered from an adult in good health. The chain is built from TRBV6-5 and TRBJ1-3; a weak D match, TRBD1 (5 bases). CDR3 coding DNA: TGTGCCAGCAAGACAGAATCTGGAAACACCATATATTTT. Protein: CASKTESGNTIYF.